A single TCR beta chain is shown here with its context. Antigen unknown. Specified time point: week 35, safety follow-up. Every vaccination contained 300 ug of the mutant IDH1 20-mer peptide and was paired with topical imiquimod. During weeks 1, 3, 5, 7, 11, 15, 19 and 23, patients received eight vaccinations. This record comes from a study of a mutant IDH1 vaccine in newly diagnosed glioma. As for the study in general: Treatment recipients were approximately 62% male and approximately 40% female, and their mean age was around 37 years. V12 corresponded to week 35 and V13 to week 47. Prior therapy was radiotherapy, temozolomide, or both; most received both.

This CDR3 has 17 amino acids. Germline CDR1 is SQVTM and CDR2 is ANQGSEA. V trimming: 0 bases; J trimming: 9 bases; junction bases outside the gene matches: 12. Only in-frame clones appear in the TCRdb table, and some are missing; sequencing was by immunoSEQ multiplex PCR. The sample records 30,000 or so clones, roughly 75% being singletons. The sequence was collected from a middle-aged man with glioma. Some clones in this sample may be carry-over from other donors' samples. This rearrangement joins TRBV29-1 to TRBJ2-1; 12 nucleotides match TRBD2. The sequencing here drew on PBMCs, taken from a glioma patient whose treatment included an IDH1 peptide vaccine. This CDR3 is CSVEDLVGLAGSSEQFF. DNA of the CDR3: TGCAGCGTTGAAGATCTGGTCGGACTAGCGGGGAGCAGTGAGCAGTTCTTC.